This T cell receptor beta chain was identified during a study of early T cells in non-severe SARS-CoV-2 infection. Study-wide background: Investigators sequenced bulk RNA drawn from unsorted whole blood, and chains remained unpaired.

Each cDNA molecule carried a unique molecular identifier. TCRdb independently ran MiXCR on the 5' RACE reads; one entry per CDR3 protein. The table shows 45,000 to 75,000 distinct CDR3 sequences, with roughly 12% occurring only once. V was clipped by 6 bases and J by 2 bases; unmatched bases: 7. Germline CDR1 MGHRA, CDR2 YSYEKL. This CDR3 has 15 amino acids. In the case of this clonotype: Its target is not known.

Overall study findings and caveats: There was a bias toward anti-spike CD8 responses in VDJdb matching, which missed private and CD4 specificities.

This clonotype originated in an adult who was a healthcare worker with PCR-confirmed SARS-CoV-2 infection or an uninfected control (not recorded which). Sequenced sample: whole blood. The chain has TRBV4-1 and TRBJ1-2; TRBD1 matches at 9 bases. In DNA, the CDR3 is TGCGCCAGCAGACAGACCGGACAGGGGAACTATGGCTACACCTTC. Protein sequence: CASRQTGQGNYGYTF.